The next 29 T cell receptor beta chains were all read from a single sample in a study of vaccination effects on CD4 cells after COVID-19 (dated by TCRdb to between 2022 and 2023). These receptors have no known antigen. The ViraFEST assay stimulated PBMC with viral peptide pools and then used TCR sequencing to identify antigen-specific CD4+ T cell clonotypes by expansion. After 10 to 11 days of culture, CD4+ T cells were isolated with the EasySep CD4+ T cell isolation kit. The library was made by the immunoSEQ multiplex PCR assay. The source is immuneACCESS, and TCRdb retained only in-frame sequences with V and J called. Part of the clones is not carried over; for the studies checked, unresolved V genes explain less than half of this, and the remainder is unexplained. For this sample the table gives about 14,000 clones, of which around 76% were detected only once. Of the sample, around 23% falls within the top ten clones.

Material: CD4+ T cells from PBMCs cultured with HCoV-229E spike peptides, obtained before COVID-19 vaccination. Sample cell subset or site, as interpreted from the label and publication: HCoV-229E spike overlapping peptide pool stimulation. The receptors were gathered from a human donor who received a COVID-19 vaccine.

The gene calls are TRBV25-1 and TRBJ2-3; a weak D match, TRBD2 (6 bases). The V end was cut by 3 bases, the J end by 6 bases, with 13 bases between. Germline V gene data show CDR1 as MGHDK and CDR2 as SYGVNS. CDR3 size: 14 residues. CDR3 in amino acids: CASSEGTWRDTQYF. The DNA for the CDR3 is TGTGCCAGCAGTGAGGGGACTTGGAGGGATACGCAGTATTTT.

The V and J genes are TRBV29-1 and TRBJ2-7, with a possible D match to TRBD2 (5 bases). V dropped 7 bases and J dropped 7 bases, with 14 bases sitting between them. The CDR3 contains 11 residues. Per germline, CDR1 SQVTM and CDR2 ANQGSEA. Here the CDR3 reads CSGGSPGEQYF. CDR3 in DNA: TGCAGCGGTGGGTCCCCGGGGGAGCAGTACTTC.

This chain links TRBV14 with TRBJ2-5; maybe TRBD1 (6 bases). Germline CDR1 and CDR2: SGHDN and FVKESK. Trimming took 4 bases from V and 3 from J, leaving 15 bases between them. CDR3 size: 15 residues. DNA of the CDR3: TGTGCCAGCAGCCGAGTGGGGACAAACAAAGAGACCCAGTACTTC. Amino acids: CASSRVGTNKETQYF.

The rearrangement links TRBV5-8 to TRBJ1-1, with D uncertain. The CDR3 runs to 15 residues. Between the trimmed V and J ends, which lost 1 base and 7 bases, there was a span of 17 bases. Germline V gene data show CDR1 as SGHTS and CDR2 as YDEGEE. CDR3 protein: CASSLRGSKVVEAFF. The DNA of the CDR3 is TGTGCCAGCAGCTTGCGTGGGAGTAAGGTTGTTGAAGCTTTCTTT. Full variable domain (outside the CDR3, taken from reference TRBV5-8 and TRBJ1-1): EAGVTQSPTHLIKTRGQQATLRCSPISGHTSVYWYQQALGLGLQFLLWYDEGEERNRGNFPPRFSGRQFPNYSSELNVNALELEDSALYLCASSLRGSKVVEAFFGQGTRLTVV.

The chain joins TRBV2 to TRBJ1-2; tentative D call: TRBD1 (6 bases). V was trimmed by 9 bases and J by 4 bases, leaving 9 bases between them. The CDR3 runs to 11 residues. Germline CDR1 and CDR2: SNHLY and FYNNEI. The CDR3 coding sequence is TGTGCCAGTGGGGGCGGCTATGGCTACACCTTC. This codes for CASGGGYGYTF.

The V gene is TRBV6-2 or TRBV6-3, the J gene TRBJ2-6, with D perhaps TRBD2 (6 bases). Germline loops: CDR1 MNHEY, CDR2 SVGEGT. The CDR3 loop spans 16 amino acids. The V end lost 5 bases, the J end lost 0 bases, and 11 bases lay between the germline ends. The CDR3 sequence is CASSRDGGSGANVLTF. CDR3 in DNA: TGTGCCAGCAGTCGGGACGGGGGCTCTGGGGCCAACGTCCTGACTTTC.

This chain links TRBV3-1 (or the pseudogene TRBV3-2) with TRBJ1-1; D is ambiguous. The V end lost 1 base, the J end lost 7 bases, and 7 bases lay between the germline ends. Germline V gives CDR1 LGHDT, CDR2 YNNKEL (reference sequence). This CDR3 has 12 residues. CDR3 nucleotide sequence: TGTGCCAGCAGCCAAGTAAGGAATGAAGCTTTCTTT. Protein sequence: CASSQVRNEAFF.

The rearrangement links TRBV6-6 to TRBJ2-3, with 11 nucleotides matching TRBD2. Germline assignment: CDR1 MNHNY and CDR2 SVGAGI (reference sequence). The trim removed 5 bases at V and 7 bases at J, leaving 14 bases unmatched. The CDR3 consists of 17 residues. This CDR3 reads CASSPLASLAGGHTQYF. The CDR3, as DNA: TGTGCCAGCAGTCCCTTAGCGTCCTTAGCGGGGGGGCATACGCAGTATTTT.

The chain is built from TRBV4-2 and TRBJ1-1; weak D call: TRBD1 (6 bases). CDR1 is LGHNA and CDR2 is YNFKEQ in the germline V gene. Trimming took off 5 bases at V and 4 bases at J, with 17 bases between the two ends. The CDR3 spans 15 residues. The CDR3 DNA sequence: TGTGCCAGCAGCTCGCCTGAGGGGGGCGGCACTGAAGCTTTCTTT. Protein sequence: CASSSPEGGGTEAFF.

This clone was found once. The CDR3 region has the DNA TGTGCCAGCAGCTTAGGACAGGTAAACACTGAAGCTTTCTTT. Translated: CASSLGQVNTEAFF. The genes are TRBV7-8 and TRBJ1-1; D may be TRBD1 (6 bases). This CDR3 contains 14 residues. Trimming took 1 base from V and 2 from J, leaving 8 bases between them. In germline, CDR1 is SGHVS, CDR2 FQNEAQ.

The chain combines TRBV30 with TRBJ1-1; D remains ambiguous. The CDR3 runs to 13 residues. The germline V gene has CDR1 GTSNPN and CDR2 SVGIG (reference sequence). V lost 5 bases and J lost 2, with 12 bases in between. The CDR3 DNA follows: TGTGCCTGGGCCCCCACGGTAAACACTGAAGCTTTCTTT. Translating it yields CAWAPTVNTEAFF. Drawing the rest from reference TRBV30 and TRBJ1-1, the complete variable domain is SQTIHQWPATLVQPVGSPLSLECTVEGTSNPNLYWYRQAAGRGLQLLFYSVGIGQISSEVPQNLSASRPQDRQFILSSKKLLLSDSGFYLCAWAPTVNTEAFFGQGTRLTVV.

The rearrangement links TRBV12-3 or TRBV12-4 to TRBJ2-5; D may be TRBD2 (5 bases). V gave up 5 bases and J gave up 5 bases, with 12 bases separating them. This CDR3 contains 13 residues. CDR3 DNA: TGTGCCAGCAGTGGCAGTGCGGGTGAGACCCAGTACTTC. It codes for CASSGSAGETQYF.

The chain employs TRBV7-9 and TRBJ2-1; 8 nucleotides match TRBD2. Germline CDR1 SEHNR, CDR2 FQNEAQ (reference sequence). The CDR3 extends over 17 amino acids. After removal of 5 bases from V and 0 bases from J, the junction contained 9 bases not matched to a gene. The CDR3 nucleotides are TGTGCCAGCAGCCCCCCTAGCGGGCGGAGCTCCTACAATGAGCAGTTCTTC. It specifies CASSPPSGRSSYNEQFF.

This chain uses TRBV9 with TRBJ1-1; D is unresolved. Germline V gene lookup returns CDR1 SGDLS and CDR2 YYNGEE. V was cut by 1 base and J by 4 bases, with 17 bases left in between. CDR3 length: 16 amino acids. The CDR3 reads CASSVHVPELGTEAFF. CDR3 DNA sequence: TGTGCCAGCAGCGTACATGTTCCGGAGTTGGGCACTGAAGCTTTCTTT.

The chain couples TRBV19 to TRBJ1-1; D may be TRBD1 (5 bases). V shed 4 bases and J shed 2 bases, with 11 bases lying between them. CDR1 is LNHDA, CDR2 SQIVND, per germline (reference sequence). The CDR3 has 14 amino acids. CDR3 nucleotides: TGTGCCAGTAGTAACTATGGGGGTAACACTGAAGCTTTCTTT. This encodes CASSNYGGNTEAFF.

This clone was detected a few times. The CDR3, as DNA: TGTGCCACCGGACAGGGGTCATCAACTAATGAAAAACTGTTTTTT. Protein: CATGQGSSTNEKLFF. This sequence joins TRBV2 and TRBJ1-4; 9 bases align to TRBD1. The germline V gene has CDR1 SNHLY and CDR2 FYNNEI. Trimming cost V 10 bases and J 0 bases; bases outside gene matches: 6. The CDR3 consists of 15 residues. The whole variable domain, filled in from reference TRBV2 and TRBJ1-4, reads EPEVTQTPSHQVTQMGQEVILRCVPISNHLYFYWYRQILGQKVEFLVSFYNNEISEKSEIFDDQFSVERPDGSNFTLKIRSTKLEDSAMYFCATGQGSSTNEKLFFGSGTQLSVL.

In this sample, this clone turned up a few times. The chain employs TRBV13 and TRBJ1-2; no reliable D call. Trimming stripped 2 bases from V and 6 bases from J, with 19 bases between. The CDR3 covers 16 residues. CDR1 is PRHDT and CDR2 is FYEKMQ in the germline V gene (reference sequence). The CDR3 here is CASSLTGPAIRDGYTF. CDR3 nucleotides: TGTGCCAGCAGCTTAACCGGACCGGCCATTCGGGATGGCTACACCTTC. The full variable domain, in which reference TRBV13 and TRBJ1-2 provide the parts outside the CDR3, is AAGVIQSPRHLIKEKRETATLKCYPIPRHDTVYWYQQGPGQDPQFLISFYEKMQSDKGSIPDRFSAQQFSDYHSELNMSSLELGDSALYFCASSLTGPAIRDGYTFGSGTRLTVV.

The chain uses TRBV3-1 (or the pseudogene TRBV3-2) and TRBJ2-1; D may correspond to TRBD1 or TRBD2 (5 bases each). There are 15 residues in the CDR3. CDR1 is LGHDT and CDR2 is YNNKEL in the germline V gene (reference sequence). V lost 0 bases to trimming and J lost 7 bases, with 13 bases between them. The CDR3 coding sequence is TGTGCCAGCAGCCAAGATCCTTTGGGGGTAAATGAGCAGTTCTTC. Translated, it gives CASSQDPLGVNEQFF.

The chain has TRBV11-2 and TRBJ1-2; 8 bases map to TRBD1. J gave up 5 bases and V 1 base, and 6 bases lay outside the gene matches. The CDR3 spans 15 residues. CDR1 is SGHAT and CDR2 is FQNNGV in the germline V gene. The CDR3 sequence is CASSLGTGRRYGYTF. CDR3 nucleotide sequence: TGTGCCAGCAGCTTAGGGACAGGGCGGCGGTATGGCTACACCTTC.

This chain connects TRBV14 to TRBJ2-7; 8 positions match TRBD1. The CDR3 length is 17 residues. Per germline, CDR1 SGHDN and CDR2 FVKESK. Trimming removed 3 bases from V and 2 bases from J; junction bases left unmatched: 12. CDR3 protein: CASSHISGQGSAYEQYF. The CDR3 nucleotides read TGTGCCAGCAGCCATATCTCCGGACAGGGAAGCGCCTACGAGCAGTACTTC. Together with reference TRBV14 and TRBJ2-7, the CDR3 gives the full variable domain: EAGVTQFPSHSVIEKGQTVTLRCDPISGHDNLYWYRRVMGKEIKFLLHFVKESKQDESGMPNNRFLAERTGGTYSTLKVQPAELEDSGVYFCASSHISGQGSAYEQYFGPGTRLTVT.

The rearrangement uses TRBV6-5 and TRBJ1-4; perhaps TRBD1 as D (5 bases). CDR1 is MNHEY and CDR2 is SVGAGI in the germline V gene. This CDR3 region has 15 residues. Trimming stripped 7 bases from V and 4 bases from J, with 16 bases between. In nucleotides, the CDR3 is TGTGCCAGCACCTTGAAGTGGGGGGATAATGAAAAACTGTTTTTT. Protein sequence: CASTLKWGDNEKLFF.

This clone came up a few times. The rearrangement uses TRBV5-1 and TRBJ2-7; D not certain. The CDR3 has 13 residues. Germline loops: CDR1 SGHRS, CDR2 YFSETQ. Deletions cut 2 bases from V and 1 base from J, with 7 bases between. The CDR3 bases are TGCGCCAGCAGCTTTACGGTATCCTACGAGCAGTACTTC. It translates to CASSFTVSYEQYF.

The chain employs TRBV10-2 and TRBJ1-6, with D unclear. The germline V and J ends were trimmed by 4 bases and 0 bases, with 10 bases remaining between them. CDR1 and CDR2 from the germline V gene are WSHSY and SAAADI. The CDR3 consists of 16 residues. The CDR3 here is CASSVDIYSYNSPLHF. The CDR3 DNA reads TGCGCCAGCAGTGTAGACATCTACTCCTATAATTCACCCCTCCACTTT.

This clone was seen a handful of times. V gene TRBV7-2 combines with J gene TRBJ1-5; 7 bases are a match to TRBD1. The CDR3 extends over 17 amino acids. The V and J ends lost 2 bases and 7 bases, in that order; junction bases with no gene match: 14. Germline V gene sequence: CDR1 SGHTA, CDR2 FQGNSA. For the CDR3, the DNA is TGTGCCAGCAGCTTAATCAGTTCACTGACAGGGAACCAGCCCCAGCATTTT. Encoded protein: CASSLISSLTGNQPQHF.

The DNA of the CDR3 is TGTGCCAGCAGCTATACAGGGGTAGGAAACACCATATATTTT. Translation: CASSYTGVGNTIYF. The chain links TRBV6-5 to TRBJ1-3; 7 bases are a match to TRBD1. The germline V gene has CDR1 MNHEY and CDR2 SVGAGI. J lost 4 bases, V lost 6 bases, and 6 bases had no gene match. The CDR3 length is 14 residues.

The V and J genes are TRBV7-2 and TRBJ1-6; 7 bases map to TRBD1. The CDR3 covers 19 residues. V lost 2 bases and J lost 9; bases outside the gene matches: 19. CDR1 and CDR2 from the germline V gene are SGHTA and FQGNSA. CDR3 coding DNA: TGTGCCAGCAGCTTATTGGGCGGACAGGAAGGGCGGTGGCGTTCACCCCTCCACTTT. Translation: CASSLLGGQEGRWRSPLHF.

The chain recombines TRBV18 with TRBJ2-3, with D tentatively TRBD2 (5 bases). V dropped 0 bases and J dropped 3 bases, with 7 bases sitting between them. Germline CDR1 is KGHSH and CDR2 is LQKENI. The CDR3 is 14 residues long. The CDR3 DNA follows: TGTGCCAGCTCACCACCGGTAGCGACAGATACGCAGTATTTT. Translating it yields CASSPPVATDTQYF.

The chain links TRBV30 to TRBJ1-4; TRBD1 matches at 10 bases. The CDR3 totals 16 residues. Germline CDR1 and CDR2: GTSNPN and SVGIG (reference sequence). The junction had 16 bases not matched to a gene; V was cut back by 7 bases and J by 8 bases. Here the CDR3 reads CASRESTGGWGEKLFF. The DNA of the CDR3 is TGTGCCTCACGTGAATCGACAGGGGGCTGGGGAGAAAAACTGTTTTTT.

The sample holds a few counts of this clone. This sequence joins TRBV6-6 and TRBJ1-6; D is possibly TRBD1 (6 bases). The length of the CDR3 is 14 residues. V was trimmed by 7 bases and J by 7 bases, leaving 14 bases between them. Germline V gene sequence: CDR1 MNHNY, CDR2 SVGAGI (reference sequence). The CDR3 region has the DNA TGTGCCAGCATCCTACAGGGTTCAAATTCACCCCTCCACTTT. Encoded protein: CASILQGSNSPLHF.